The T cell receptor (beta chain) described here comes from a study of cytomegalovirus exposure and HLA in healthy donors. Study as a whole: Later, an analysis reported that the roughly 120 validation repertoires had used the same platform as the roughly 720 first-cohort repertoires. Study conclusions and caveats: Most TCRs appeared rarely, but some public TCRs recurred in many donors. The study labeled 180 or so TCR beta chains cytomegalovirus-associated.

As regards this clone: Its antigen is not known.

Separation from the roughly 700-subject first cohort characterized the 120-subject validation cohort, to which the donors belonged. Sequencing used immunoSEQ multiplex PCR; TCRdb keeps in-frame clones, though not all of them. The repertoire holds 65,000 to 75,000 clones, with more than 85% as singletons. Germline V CDR1 and CDR2: KGHSH, LQKENI. CDR3 length: 15 amino acids. With V trimmed by 3 bases and J by 7 bases, 6 bases remained unmatched. J is TRBJ2-1 and V is TRBV18; 10 bases agree with TRBD2. This receptor was identified in a man aged 18 to 29 in good health and CMV-seropositive. Sequencing was performed on PBMCs. CDR3 nucleotides: TGTGCCAGCTCACCTCCTAGCGGGAGATCGAATGAGCAGTTCTTC. This codes for CASSPPSGRSNEQFF.